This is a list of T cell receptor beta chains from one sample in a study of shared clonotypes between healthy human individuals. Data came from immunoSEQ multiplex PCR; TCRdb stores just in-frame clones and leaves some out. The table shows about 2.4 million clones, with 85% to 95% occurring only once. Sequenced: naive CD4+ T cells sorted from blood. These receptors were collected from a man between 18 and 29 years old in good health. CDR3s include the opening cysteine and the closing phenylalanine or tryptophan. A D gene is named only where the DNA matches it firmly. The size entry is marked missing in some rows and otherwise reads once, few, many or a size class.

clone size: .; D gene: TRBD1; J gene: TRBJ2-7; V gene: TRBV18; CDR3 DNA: TGTGCCAGCTCACCAACGACAGGGTCCTACGAGCAGTACTTC; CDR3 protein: CASSPTTGSYEQYF
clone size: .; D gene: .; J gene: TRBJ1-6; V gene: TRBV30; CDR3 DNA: TGTGCCTGGAGTCGGGGATCCTATAATTCACCCCTCCACTTT; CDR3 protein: CAWSRGSYNSPLHF
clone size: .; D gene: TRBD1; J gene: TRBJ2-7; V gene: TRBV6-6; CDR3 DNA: TGTGCCAGCAGTTACGGGACAGGGCTGTACGAGCAGTACTTC; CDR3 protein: CASSYGTGLYEQYF
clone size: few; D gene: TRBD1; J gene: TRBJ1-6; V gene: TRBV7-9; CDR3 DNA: TGTGCCAGCAGCCAAGGGACAGTATATAATTCACCCCTCCACTTT; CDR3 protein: CASSQGTVYNSPLHF
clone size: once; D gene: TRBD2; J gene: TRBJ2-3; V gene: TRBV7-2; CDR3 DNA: TGTGCCAGCAGCTTAGGACGGCTAGCGGGGGGGAATACGCAGTATTTT; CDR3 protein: CASSLGRLAGGNTQYF
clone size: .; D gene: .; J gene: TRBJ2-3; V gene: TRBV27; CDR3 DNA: TGTGCCAGCAGTTCTTCCTCCAGGCGAACGGCGGGGACAGATACGCAGTATTTT; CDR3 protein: CASSSSSRRTAGTDTQYF
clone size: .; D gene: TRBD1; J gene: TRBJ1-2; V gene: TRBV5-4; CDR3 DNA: TGTGCCAGCAGCAGAGGACAGGGGAACTATGGCTACACCTTC; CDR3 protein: CASSRGQGNYGYTF
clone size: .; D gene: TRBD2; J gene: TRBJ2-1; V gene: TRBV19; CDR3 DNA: TGTGCCAGTAGTATTAGCGGGACCATCTCGGGGGAGCAGTTCTTC; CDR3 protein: CASSISGTISGEQFF
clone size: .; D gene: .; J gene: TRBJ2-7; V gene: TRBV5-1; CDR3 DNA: TGCGCCAGCAGCTTGGAAGGGTTCACCTACGAGCAGTACTTC; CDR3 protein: CASSLEGFTYEQYF
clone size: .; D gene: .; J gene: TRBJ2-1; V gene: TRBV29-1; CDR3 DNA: TGCAGCGTTGGAACGATGAGCTCCTACAATGAGCAGTTCTTC; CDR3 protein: CSVGTMSSYNEQFF
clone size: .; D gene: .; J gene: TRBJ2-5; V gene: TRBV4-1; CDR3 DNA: TGCGCCAGCAGCCAAGTACACGTCACGGAGACCCAGTACTTC; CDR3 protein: CASSQVHVTETQYF
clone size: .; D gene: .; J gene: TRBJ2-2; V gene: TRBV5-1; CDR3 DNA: TGCGCCAGCAGGCCTCAAGGTCAGAACACCGGGGAGCTGTTTTTT; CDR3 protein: CASRPQGQNTGELFF
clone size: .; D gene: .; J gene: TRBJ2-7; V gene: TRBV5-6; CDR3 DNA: TGTGCCAGCAGCGCCAACTACGAGCAGTACTTC; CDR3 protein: CASSANYEQYF
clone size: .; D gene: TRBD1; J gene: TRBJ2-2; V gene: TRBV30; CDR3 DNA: TGTGCCTGGAGGGGACAGGGGTCCGGGGAGCTGTTTTTT; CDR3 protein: CAWRGQGSGELFF
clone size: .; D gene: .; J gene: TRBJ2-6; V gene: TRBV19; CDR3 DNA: TGTGCCAGTACTGAAGCTGGGGCCAACGTCCTGACTTTC; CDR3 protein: CASTEAGANVLTF
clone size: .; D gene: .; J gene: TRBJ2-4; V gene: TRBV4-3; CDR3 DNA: TGCGCCAGCAGCCAAGGACTAGCCAAAAACATTCAGTACTTC; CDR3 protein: CASSQGLAKNIQYF
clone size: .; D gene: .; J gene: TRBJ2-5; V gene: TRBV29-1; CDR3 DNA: TGCAGCGTCGCCCCCCCCGGCCGAGAGACCCAGTACTTC; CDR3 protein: CSVAPPGRETQYF
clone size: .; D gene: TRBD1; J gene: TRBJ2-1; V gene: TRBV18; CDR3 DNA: TGTGCCAGCTCACCAACGGGGGACAGGAGGAAGTTCTTC; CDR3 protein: CASSPTGDRRKFF
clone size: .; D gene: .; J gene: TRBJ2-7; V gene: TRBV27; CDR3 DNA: TGTGCCAGCAGTTCTGCAGGGGCCGGAAGCTACGAGCAGTACTTC; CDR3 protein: CASSSAGAGSYEQYF
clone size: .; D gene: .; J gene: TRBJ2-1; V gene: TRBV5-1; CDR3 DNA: TGCGCCAGCAGCACCCTCCGGGGGAACAATGAGCAGTTCTTC; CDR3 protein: CASSTLRGNNEQFF
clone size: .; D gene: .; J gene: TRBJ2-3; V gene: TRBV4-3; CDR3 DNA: TGCGCCAGCAGCGAAAGGTGGCTCTTTAGCACAGATACGCAGTATTTT; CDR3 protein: CASSERWLFSTDTQYF
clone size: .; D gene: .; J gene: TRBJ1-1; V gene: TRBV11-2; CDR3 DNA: TGTGCCAGCAGCCGAGGGACTGAAGCTTTCTTT; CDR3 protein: CASSRGTEAFF
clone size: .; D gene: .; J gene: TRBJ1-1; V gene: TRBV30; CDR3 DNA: TGTGCCTGCGCCGTGAACACTGAAGCTTTCTTT; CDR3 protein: CACAVNTEAFF
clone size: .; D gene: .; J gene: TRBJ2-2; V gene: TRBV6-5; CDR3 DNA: TGTGCCAGCAGCCCCGCAGGCGGCACCGGGGAGCTGTTTTTT; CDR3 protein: CASSPAGGTGELFF
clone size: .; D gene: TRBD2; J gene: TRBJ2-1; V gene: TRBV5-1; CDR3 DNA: TGCGCCAGCAGCTTCACTAGCGGGAGCTTGGAGGAGCAGTTCTTC; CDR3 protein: CASSFTSGSLEEQFF
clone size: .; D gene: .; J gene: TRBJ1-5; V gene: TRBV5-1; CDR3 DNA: TGCGCCAGCAGCTTAGGGGGGTCCGGGAATCAGCCCCAGCATTTT; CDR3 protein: CASSLGGSGNQPQHF
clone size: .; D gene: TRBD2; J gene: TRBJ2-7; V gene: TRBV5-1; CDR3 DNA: TGCGCCAGCAGCTTGGAGGGGGCACTAGCGGGAGGCTCCGAGCAGTACTTC; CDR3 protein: CASSLEGALAGGSEQYF
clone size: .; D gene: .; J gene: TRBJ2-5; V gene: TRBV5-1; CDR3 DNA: TGCGCCAGCAGCTTAGGGCCACAACAAGAGACCCAGTACTTC; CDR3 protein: CASSLGPQQETQYF
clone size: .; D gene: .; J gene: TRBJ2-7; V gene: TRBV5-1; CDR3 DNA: TGCGCCAGCAGCTTGGGATTTGTGACATACGAGCAGTACTTC; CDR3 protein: CASSLGFVTYEQYF
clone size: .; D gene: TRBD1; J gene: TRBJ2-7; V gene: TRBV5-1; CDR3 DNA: TGCGCCAGCAGCTCAACAGGGGGCCGTTACGAGCAGTACTTC; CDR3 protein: CASSSTGGRYEQYF
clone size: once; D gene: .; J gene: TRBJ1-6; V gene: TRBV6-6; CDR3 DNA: TGTGCCAGCAGTTACTCGAAGCTGAGAAATTCACCCCTCCACTTT; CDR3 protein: CASSYSKLRNSPLHF
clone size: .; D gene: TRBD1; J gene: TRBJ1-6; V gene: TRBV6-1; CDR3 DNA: TGTGCCAGCAGTGACACAGGGGGAAACTCACCCCTCCACTTT; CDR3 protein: CASSDTGGNSPLHF